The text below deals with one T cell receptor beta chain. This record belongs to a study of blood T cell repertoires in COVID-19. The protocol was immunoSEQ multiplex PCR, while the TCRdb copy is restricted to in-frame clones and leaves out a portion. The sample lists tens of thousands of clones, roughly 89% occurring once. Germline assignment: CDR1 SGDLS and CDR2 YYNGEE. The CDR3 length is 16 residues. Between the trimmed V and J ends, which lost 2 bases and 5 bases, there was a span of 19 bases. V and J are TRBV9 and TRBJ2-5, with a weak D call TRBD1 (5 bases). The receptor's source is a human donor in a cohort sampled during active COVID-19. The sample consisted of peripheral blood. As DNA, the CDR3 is TGTGCCAGCAGCGTGAACCCGACCCAGGGTAGTGAGACCCAGTACTTC. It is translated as CASSVNPTQGSETQYF.